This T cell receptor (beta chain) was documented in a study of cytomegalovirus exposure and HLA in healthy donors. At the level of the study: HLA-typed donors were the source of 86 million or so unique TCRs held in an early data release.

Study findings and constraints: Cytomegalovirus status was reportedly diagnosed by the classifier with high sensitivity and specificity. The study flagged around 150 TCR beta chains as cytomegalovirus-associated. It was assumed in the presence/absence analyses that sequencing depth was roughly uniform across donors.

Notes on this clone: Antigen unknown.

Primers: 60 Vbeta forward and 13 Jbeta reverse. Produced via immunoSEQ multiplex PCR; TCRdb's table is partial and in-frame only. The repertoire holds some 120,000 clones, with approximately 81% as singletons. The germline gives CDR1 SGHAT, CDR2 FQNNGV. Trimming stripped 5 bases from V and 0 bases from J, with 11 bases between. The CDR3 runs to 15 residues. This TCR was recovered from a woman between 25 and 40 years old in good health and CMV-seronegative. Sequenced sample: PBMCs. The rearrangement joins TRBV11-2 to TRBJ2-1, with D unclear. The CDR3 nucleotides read TGTGCCAGCAGCGATTCTAGGAGCTCCTACAATGAGCAGTTCTTC. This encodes CASSDSRSSYNEQFF. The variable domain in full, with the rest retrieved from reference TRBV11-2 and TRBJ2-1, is EAGVAQSPRYKIIEKRQSVAFWCNPISGHATLYWYQQILGQGPKLLIQFQNNGVVDDSQLPKDRFSAERLKGVDSTLKIQPAKLEDSAVYLCASSDSRSSYNEQFFGPGTRLTVL.